This T cell receptor beta chain was sequenced during a study of identical twins. Using its own MiXCR run on the 5' RACE reads, TCRdb lists one record per CDR3 protein. The sample has 510,000 or so distinct CDR3 sequences; 13% to 15% are singletons. The CDR3 loop spans 17 amino acids. Trimming at V came to 5 bases and at J to 4 bases, leaving 6 bases not matched to a gene. Germline assignment: CDR1 SNHLY and CDR2 FYNNEI. Every sampled donor was Caucasian and healthy. Separately, the same data were catalogued under a study of yellow fever vaccine responses in identical twins.

The chain has TRBV2 and TRBJ2-1; 15 bases map to TRBD2. What was sequenced was CD4+ T cells sorted from blood. The clonotype was recovered from a woman aged 18-30 years in good health. For the CDR3, the DNA is TGTGCCAGCAGTTTTGGACTAGCGGGAGGGCAATACAATGAGCAGTTCTTC. Amino acid sequence: CASSFGLAGGQYNEQFF.